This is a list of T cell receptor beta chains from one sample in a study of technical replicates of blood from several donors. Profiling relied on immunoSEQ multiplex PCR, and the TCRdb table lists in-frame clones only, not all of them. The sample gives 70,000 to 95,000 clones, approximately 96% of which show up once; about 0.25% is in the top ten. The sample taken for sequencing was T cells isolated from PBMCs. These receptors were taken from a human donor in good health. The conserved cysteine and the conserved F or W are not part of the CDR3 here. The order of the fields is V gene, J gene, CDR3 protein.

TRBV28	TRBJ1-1	ASVRTGEPEAF
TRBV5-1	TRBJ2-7	ASSLPPGQGLHEQY
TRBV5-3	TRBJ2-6	ARSLALVSGANVLT
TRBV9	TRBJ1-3	ASSSSPLDSTTGNTIY
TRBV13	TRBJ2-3	ASSPLGTDTQY
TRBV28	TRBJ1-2	ASSLDRVYGYT
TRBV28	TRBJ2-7	ASSSPGVSGRYEQY
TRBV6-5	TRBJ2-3	ASSYADRGDTQY
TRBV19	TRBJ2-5	ASSMWGDETQY
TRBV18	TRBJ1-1	ASSPPGRTEAF
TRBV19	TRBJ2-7	ASSIFASGSLDEQY
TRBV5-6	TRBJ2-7	ASSLGVYEQY
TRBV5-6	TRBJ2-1	ASSFYYRGASYNEQF
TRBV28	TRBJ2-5	ASSYWTSGSETQY
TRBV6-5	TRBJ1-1	ASRKPTENTEAF
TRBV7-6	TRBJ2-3	ASSLVFRDTQY
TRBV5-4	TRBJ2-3	ASSFGYSGRDTQY
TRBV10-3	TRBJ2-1	AISEIGRSGYNEQF
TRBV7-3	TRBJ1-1	ASSRRGGMNTEAF
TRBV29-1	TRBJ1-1	SVVQGRRSTEAF
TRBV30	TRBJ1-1	AWSSAFREAF
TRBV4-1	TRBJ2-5	ASSLAGTYGTQY
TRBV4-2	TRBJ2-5	ASSQVLGTDKKTQY
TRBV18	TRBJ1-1	ASSPLAGETEAF
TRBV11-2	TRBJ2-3	ASSHAGRADTQY
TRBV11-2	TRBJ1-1	ASSLGDREDTEAF
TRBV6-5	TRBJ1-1	ASIRTLMGTEAF
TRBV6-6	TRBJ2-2	ASSYSSRPGELF
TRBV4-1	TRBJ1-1	ASKELQNTEAF
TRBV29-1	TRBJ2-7	SVVSGTGKGEQY
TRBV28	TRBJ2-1	ASSLGTGVGEQF
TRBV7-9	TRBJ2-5	ASSDTGRGSQETQY
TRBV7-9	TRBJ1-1	ASSLDRGTEAF
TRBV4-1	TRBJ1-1	ASSQVGNTEAF
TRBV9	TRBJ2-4	ASSPPGQGAKNIQY
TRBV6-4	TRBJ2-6	ASSLTGSGANVLT
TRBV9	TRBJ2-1	ASSVVANSRDEQF
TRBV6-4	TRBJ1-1	ASSDYTRDRVTEAF
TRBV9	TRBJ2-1	ASSEGGGAYNEQF
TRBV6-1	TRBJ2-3	AGRLAGSTDTQY
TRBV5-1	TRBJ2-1	ASSLASGGANEQF
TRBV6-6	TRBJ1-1	ATLDERDALNTEAF
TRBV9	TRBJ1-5	ASSVVKEGGGKHNSNQPQH
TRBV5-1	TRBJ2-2	ASSFGTSRSGELF
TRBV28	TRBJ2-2	ASSLGGRDTGELF
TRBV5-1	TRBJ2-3	ASSFSGWNTQY
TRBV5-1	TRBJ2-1	ASSLDRVGNEQF
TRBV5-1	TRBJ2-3	ASSSEGTDTQY
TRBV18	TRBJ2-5	ASSPGTGGSQETQY
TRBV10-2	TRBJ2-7	ASSPQWNYEQY
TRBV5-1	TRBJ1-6	ASSLGGTGSDSPLH
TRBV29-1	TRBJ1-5	SVVVSSNQPQH
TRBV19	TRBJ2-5	ASSSGGFGETQY